The 7 T cell receptor beta chains below were found in one sample sequenced in a study of CD8+ T cells in alopecia areata. As for treatment: oral pan-JAK inhibitor, 5-10 mg twice daily. In each case, RNA was isolated and then reverse transcribed into cDNA as the sequencing template. Using immunoSEQ multiplex PCR, the repertoire was profiled, and TCRdb retains in-frame clones only, with some absent. The sample gives approximately 200,000 clones, 58% of which show up once; about 5% is in the top ten. This material consisted of CD4+ T cells sorted from blood, taken at week 24, from a patient treated with tofacitinib. Receptor source: a human donor with alopecia areata.

The CDR3 sequence is CASSPGQGNQPQHF. CDR3 nucleotides: TGCGCCAGCAGCCCCGGACAGGGCAATCAGCCCCAGCATTTT. This chain connects TRBV5-1 to TRBJ1-5, with 7 positions matching TRBD1. Germline lookup yields CDR1 SGHRS and CDR2 YFSETQ. V lost 4 bases, J lost 2 bases, and 3 bases stayed unmatched. This CDR3 contains 14 residues.

V gene TRBV2 combines with J gene TRBJ1-1; D is unclear. With 7 bases removed from V and 7 bases from J, the gap between germline ends came to 13 bases. The CDR3 is made up of 12 amino acids. Germline V gives CDR1 SNHLY, CDR2 FYNNEI. The CDR3 sequence: CASIRREGEAFF. CDR3 DNA: TGTGCCAGCATTAGGAGGGAGGGTGAAGCTTTCTTT.

The chain links TRBV7-2 to TRBJ2-5, with D perhaps TRBD1 (6 bases). This CDR3 is built from 13 residues. The V end lost 5 bases, the J end lost 7 bases, and 14 bases lay between the germline ends. From germline, CDR1 is SGHTA and CDR2 FQGNSA. CDR3 bases: TGTGCCAGCAGCCCCGACAGGTTAGGGACCCAGTACTTC. Its protein product is CASSPDRLGTQYF.

The V call is TRBV7-2, the J call TRBJ2-7; TRBD2 agrees at 11 bases. The J segment lost 6 bases and the V segment lost 4 bases, leaving 11 bases of the junction unmatched. This CDR3 spans 16 amino acids. Germline-derived CDR1 and CDR2 are SGHTA and FQGNSA. DNA for the CDR3: TGTGCCAGCAGCTCGACGATTAGTAGCGGGAGGGGCGAGCAGTACTTC. This codes for CASSSTISSGRGEQYF.

This chain connects TRBV6-5 to TRBJ1-5, with TRBD1 matching over 10 bases. Trimming at V came to 0 bases and at J to 4 bases, leaving 3 bases not matched to a gene. The CDR3 sequence is 16 residues long. Germline loops: CDR1 MNHEY, CDR2 SVGAGI. The chain's CDR3 is CASSYSWGQGNQPQHF. CDR3 coding DNA: TGTGCCAGCAGTTACTCTTGGGGACAGGGGAATCAGCCCCAGCATTTT.

V gene TRBV14 combines with J gene TRBJ2-1, with TRBD1 matching over 10 bases. The CDR3 runs 15 residues. Germline values: CDR1 SGHDN, CDR2 FVKESK. Trimming took 3 bases from V and 2 from J; bases not matched to a gene: 1. This CDR3 reads CASSQTGGAYNEQFF. Written as DNA, the CDR3 is TGTGCCAGCAGCCAGACAGGGGGCGCCTACAATGAGCAGTTCTTC.

The chain employs TRBV28 and TRBJ1-5; TRBD1 is a possible D gene (6 bases). The V end was cut by 4 bases, the J end by 7 bases, with 14 bases between. Germline CDR1 MDHEN, CDR2 SYDVKM. CDR3 length equals 14 residues. The CDR3 coding sequence is TGTGCCAGCAGTTGGGGGCCTCTGGGCCAGCCCCAGCATTTT. Residues: CASSWGPLGQPQHF.